Following are 15 T cell receptor beta chains from one sample sequenced in a study of T cells after yellow fever vaccination (dated by TCRdb to about 2019). Library preparation employed 5' RACE. Sequencing relied on an Illumina NovaSeq 6000. Starting from the raw public reads, TCRdb applied fastp trimming at Q25, assembled clones with MiXCR and retained in-frame beta chains. Each CDR3 protein gets just one entry, which takes the most common genes and DNA from the rows behind it. The sample includes fewer than 350,000 distinct CDR3 sequences, with 3.5% to 4.5% observed a single time. The ten largest clones take up roughly 19% of the sample. According to the study, the label for this sample's treatment or condition signals: live attenuated yellow fever vaccine strain. The sequenced sample was PBMCs, obtained 15 days after the yellow fever booster vaccination. The receptors were sampled from a young man who received the YFV17D yellow fever vaccine.

This clonotype was seen more than once but under ten times. The CDR3 DNA follows: TGTGCCAGCAGCTGGGGGGACAGGGGTCTGGATACGCAGTATTTT. Protein sequence: CASSWGDRGLDTQYF. The chain recombines TRBV7-9 with TRBJ2-3; the match to TRBD1 covers 10 bases. This CDR3 region has 15 residues. Germline V gene sequence: CDR1 SEHNR, CDR2 FQNEAQ (reference sequence). V was clipped by 4 bases and J by 6 bases; unmatched bases: 7. Drawing the rest from reference TRBV7-9 and TRBJ2-3, the complete variable domain is DTGVSQNPRHKITKRGQNVTFRCDPISEHNRLYWYRQTLGQGPEFLTYFQNEAQLEKSRLLSDRFSAERPKGSFSTLEIQRTEQGDSAMYLCASSWGDRGLDTQYFGPGTRLTVL.

V usage is TRBV7-2 and J usage is TRBJ1-4; 8 positions agree with TRBD1. This CDR3 is 16 amino acids long. Trimming removed 3 bases from V and 8 bases from J; junction bases left unmatched: 11. Germline loops: CDR1 SGHTA, CDR2 FQGNSA. The CDR3 reads CASSFPETGAGEKLFF. The CDR3 DNA reads as TGTGCCAGCAGCTTCCCCGAGACAGGGGCGGGAGAAAAACTGTTTTTT.

This clonotype was counted many times. V and J are TRBV7-2 and TRBJ2-1; D not certain. The V and J ends lost 2 bases and 3 bases respectively, with 11 bases between them. Germline loops: CDR1 SGHTA, CDR2 FQGNSA. This CDR3 has 15 residues. The chain's CDR3 is CASSLRRLFYNEQFF. CDR3 bases: TGTGCCAGCAGCTTAAGGCGACTTTTCTACAATGAGCAGTTCTTC.

This clonotype was seen a handful of times. The chain combines TRBV28 with TRBJ2-5; 10 nucleotides agree with TRBD2. V shed 7 bases and J 5 bases; nucleotides not matched to a gene: 10. Germline values: CDR1 MDHEN, CDR2 SYDVKM. CDR3 size: 15 residues. The CDR3 coding sequence is TGTGCCAGCACCTCTGGCAGCGGGGGGGCCGAGACCCAGTACTTC. It codes for CASTSGSGGAETQYF. The full variable domain, completed using reference TRBV28 and TRBJ2-5, is DVKVTQSSRYLVKRTGEKVFLECVQDMDHENMFWYRQDPGLGLRLIYFSYDVKMKEKGDIPEGYSVSREKKERFSLILESASTNQTSMYLCASTSGSGGAETQYFGPGTRLLVL.

This clonotype was recorded at least ten times. The chain joins TRBV7-9 to TRBJ1-5; maybe TRBD1 (5 bases). CDR1 is SEHNR, CDR2 FQNEAQ, per germline (reference sequence). V was cut by 5 bases and J by 5 bases, with 13 bases left in between. CDR3 length: 14 amino acids. CDR3: CASSAGTQDQPQHF. CDR3 coding DNA: TGTGCCAGCAGCGCGGGGACGCAGGATCAGCCCCAGCATTTT. Together with reference TRBV7-9 and TRBJ1-5, the CDR3 gives the full variable domain: DTGVSQNPRHKITKRGQNVTFRCDPISEHNRLYWYRQTLGQGPEFLTYFQNEAQLEKSRLLSDRFSAERPKGSFSTLEIQRTEQGDSAMYLCASSAGTQDQPQHFGDGTRLSIL.

This clonotype has at least ten counts. CDR3 amino acids: CASRNWVGRHNTGELFF. The CDR3 DNA reads TGTGCCAGCCGAAATTGGGTCGGGCGTCACAACACCGGGGAGCTGTTTTTT. V is TRBV7-9 and J is TRBJ2-2; D is undetermined. The CDR3 loop spans 17 amino acids. Trimming pared 8 bases from V and 2 bases from J, leaving 21 bases between. Germline V gene data show CDR1 as SEHNR and CDR2 as FQNEAQ (reference sequence).

V and J are TRBV4-1 and TRBJ1-4, with D possibly being TRBD1 (5 bases). The CDR3 covers 15 residues. CDR1 MGHRA and CDR2 YSYEKL come from the germline V gene. Trimming stripped 1 base from V and 8 bases from J, with 14 bases between. This chain's CDR3 is CASSQGGASTEKLFF. CDR3 nucleotide sequence: TGCGCCAGCAGCCAAGGAGGGGCAAGTACGGAAAAACTGTTTTTT.

V and J are TRBV9 and TRBJ2-1, with 8 positions matching TRBD2. With 0 bases clipped from V and 2 bases from J, the junction kept 4 bases outside the gene matches. Germline lookup yields CDR1 SGDLS and CDR2 YYNGEE. The CDR3 loop spans 16 amino acids. CDR3 nucleotides: TGTGCCAGCAGCGTAGGATCGGGACTAGCCTACAATGAGCAGTTCTTC. Its protein product is CASSVGSGLAYNEQFF.

In its sample, this clonotype was seen a few times. This chain connects TRBV7-9 to TRBJ2-2, with a tentative D call TRBD2 (6 bases). The CDR3 consists of 14 residues. V was shortened by 5 bases and J by 7 bases, with 14 bases between the two germline ends. CDR1 and CDR2 from the germline V gene are SEHNR and FQNEAQ (reference sequence). The CDR3 loop is CASSGVGGVGELFF. CDR3 in DNA: TGTGCCAGCAGCGGTGTTGGCGGGGTCGGGGAGCTGTTTTTT.

This clonotype was seen repeatedly, ten times or more. The V gene is TRBV3-1, the J gene TRBJ2-5; TRBD2 matches 7 bases. Germline CDR1 reads LGHDT; CDR2 reads YNNKEL (reference sequence). J was trimmed by 4 bases and V by 3 bases; bases with no gene match: 2. CDR3 length: 13 amino acids. CDR3 nucleotide sequence: TGTGCCAGCAGCCAGGGAGGGTTAGAGACCCAGTACTTC. Translating it yields CASSQGGLETQYF.

This clonotype came up many times. The V gene is TRBV12-3 or TRBV12-4, the J gene TRBJ2-7; D perhaps matches TRBD1 (6 bases). The CDR3 is 15 residues long. Trimming left V 3 bases short and J 3 bases short, with 15 bases between. DNA for the CDR3: TGTGCCAGCAGTTTGTCGCCGGGGACAATCTACGAGCAGTACTTC. Amino acids: CASSLSPGTIYEQYF.

V is TRBV4-3 and J is TRBJ2-5; D is undetermined. CDR3 length: 14 amino acids. V lost 3 bases and J 7 bases, leaving 15 bases between the germline ends. From germline, CDR1 is LGHNA and CDR2 YSLEER. CDR3 sequence: CASSQDLNAGTQYF. The CDR3 DNA sequence: TGCGCCAGCAGCCAGGACCTCAATGCAGGGACCCAGTACTTC.

Ten or more counts support this clonotype. Written as DNA, the CDR3 is TGTGCCAGCAGTCGGACAGGGGCTAATGAAAAACTGTTTTTT. As protein: CASSRTGANEKLFF. The chain joins TRBV6-5 to TRBJ1-4, with TRBD1 matching 9 bases. Trimming at V came to 5 bases and at J to 3 bases, leaving 1 base not matched to a gene. The CDR3 length is 14 residues. Germline CDR1 MNHEY, CDR2 SVGAGI.

This clonotype appeared many times. The J gene is TRBJ1-1, the V gene TRBV7-9; D perhaps matches TRBD1 (6 bases). The germline V gene has CDR1 SEHNR and CDR2 FQNEAQ (reference sequence). The germline V and J ends were trimmed by 6 bases and 0 bases, with 17 bases remaining between them. CDR3 size: 16 residues. CDR3 coding DNA: TGTGCCAGCAGTACCTCTGGGGCAGGGGTGAACACTGAAGCTTTCTTT. It encodes CASSTSGAGVNTEAFF.

This clonotype was counted between two and nine times. The V and J genes are TRBV7-3 and TRBJ2-1, with TRBD2 matching over 8 bases. The CDR3 totals 14 residues. V trimming: 5 bases; J trimming: 4 bases; junction bases outside the gene matches: 4. In germline, CDR1 is SGHTA, CDR2 FQGTGA. CDR3 DNA sequence: TGTGCCAGCAGCCCGGGACTAGATTACAATGAGCAGTTCTTC. Its translation: CASSPGLDYNEQFF.